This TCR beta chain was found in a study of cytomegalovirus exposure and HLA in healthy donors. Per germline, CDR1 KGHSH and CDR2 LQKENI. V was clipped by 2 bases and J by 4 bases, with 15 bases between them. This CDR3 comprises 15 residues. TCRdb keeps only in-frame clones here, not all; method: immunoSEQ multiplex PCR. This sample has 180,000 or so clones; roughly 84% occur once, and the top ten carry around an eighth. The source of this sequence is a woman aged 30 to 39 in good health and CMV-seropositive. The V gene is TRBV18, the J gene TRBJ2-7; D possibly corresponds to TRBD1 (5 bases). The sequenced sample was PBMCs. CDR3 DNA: TGTGCCAGCTCACCAACTCAGGGAAATGTATACGAGCAGTACTTC. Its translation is CASSPTQGNVYEQYF.